The 28 T cell receptor beta chains presented below share a single source sample, sequenced in a study of patients and donors after allogeneic stem cell transplantation. TCRdb used MiXCR to reprocess the RT-PCR reads, holding one entry per CDR3 protein. The sample holds about 150,000 distinct CDR3 sequences, about two fifths seen once. Specimen: blood, either unsorted or a sorted T cell fraction (not recorded which). These receptors were taken from a human donor who was either an allogeneic HSCT recipient or a stem cell or donor lymphocyte infusion donor (not recorded which). It is not recorded whose cells these are; they may come from a transplant donor.

To note about this clonotype: Its ends do not fully match the called genes, so a read error is possible. The chain links TRBV4-2 to TRBJ2-4; no clear D gene. This CDR3 region has 13 residues. Germline CDR1 and CDR2: LGHNA and YNFKEQ. The CDR3: CASSQDLTRGSNF. CDR3 DNA: TGTGCCAGCAGCCAAGACTTGACTCGCGGATCGAACTTC.

The rearrangement uses TRBV7-9 and TRBJ1-1, with 10 bases aligning to TRBD1. This CDR3 spans 18 amino acids. V lost 5 bases to trimming and J lost 1 base; unmatched junction nucleotides: 13. Germline lookup yields CDR1 SEHNR and CDR2 FQNEAQ (reference sequence). The DNA of the CDR3 is TGTGCCAGCAGCCCGTACCGGGACAGGGGCCGGGGGAACACTGAAGCTTTCTTT. Protein product: CASSPYRDRGRGNTEAFF.

This clonotype has a handful of counts. The rearrangement joins TRBV7-9 to TRBJ1-1, with 9 bases aligning to TRBD1. V lost 5 bases, J lost 8 bases, and 9 bases stayed unmatched. The CDR3 is 14 residues long. CDR1 and CDR2 (germline): SEHNR, FQNEAQ (reference sequence). The CDR3 region is CASSPTGQGKEAFF. The CDR3 nucleotides are TGTGCCAGCAGCCCCACCGGACAGGGGAAGGAAGCTTTCTTT. The complete variable domain, with remaining parts taken from reference TRBV7-9 and TRBJ1-1, reads DTGVSQNPRHKITKRGQNVTFRCDPISEHNRLYWYRQTLGQGPEFLTYFQNEAQLEKSRLLSDRFSAERPKGSFSTLEIQRTEQGDSAMYLCASSPTGQGKEAFFGQGTRLTVV.

This clonotype was seen more than once but under ten times. The chain carries TRBV7-3 and TRBJ1-1; D uncertain. The CDR3 loop spans 15 amino acids. Germline lookup yields CDR1 SGHTA and CDR2 FQGTGA. Trimming cost V 0 bases and J 3 bases, with 11 bases left between them. The CDR3: CASSLTSSPDTEAFF. DNA of the CDR3: TGTGCCAGCAGCTTAACCTCGAGCCCCGACACTGAAGCTTTCTTT.

The chain couples TRBV20-1 to TRBJ1-6; possibly TRBD1 for D (6 bases). The V end lost 6 bases, the J end lost 6 bases, and 12 bases lay between the germline ends. The CDR3 sequence is 13 residues long. Germline V CDR1 and CDR2: DFQATT, SNEGSKA (reference sequence). The CDR3 spells CSAHGQINSPLHF. The CDR3 nucleotides read TGCAGTGCCCACGGACAGATTAATTCACCCCTCCACTTT.

This clonotype came up a few times. J is TRBJ1-1 and V is TRBV4-2; no reliable D call. Germline CDR1 reads LGHNA; CDR2 reads YNFKEQ. V was trimmed by 1 base and J by 6 bases, leaving 12 bases between them. The CDR3 has 14 residues. As DNA, the CDR3 is TGTGCCAGCAGCCAAGCCGGTTGGCTGGCTGAAGCTTTCTTT. It codes for CASSQAGWLAEAFF.

The rearrangement uses TRBV5-1 and TRBJ1-5, with unresolved D. Trimming removed 0 bases at V and 2 bases at J, with 6 bases between. Germline V gives CDR1 SGHRS, CDR2 YFSETQ. CDR3 length: 14 residues. In nucleotides, the CDR3 is TGCGCCAGCAGCTTGGATACGGGCAATCAGCCCCAGCATTTT. It yields the protein CASSLDTGNQPQHF.

V usage is TRBV25-1 and J usage is TRBJ1-6, with no clear D. Germline V CDR1 and CDR2: MGHDK, SYGVNS. V shed 6 bases and J shed 9 bases, with 15 bases lying between them. This CDR3 is built from 14 residues. CDR3 protein: CASSPQLIGSPLHF. The CDR3 DNA follows: TGTGCCAGCAGCCCACAGTTAATAGGTTCACCCCTCCACTTT.

The rearrangement uses TRBV4-3 and TRBJ2-3; no clear D gene. Germline V CDR1 and CDR2: LGHNA, YSLEER. The CDR3 totals 16 residues. Deletions cut 0 bases from V and 2 bases from J, with 12 bases between. This CDR3 is CASSQELGAYTDTQYF. The CDR3 DNA reads as TGCGCCAGCAGCCAAGAGTTGGGTGCCTACACAGATACGCAGTATTTT.

The V gene is TRBV5-1, the J gene TRBJ2-2; TRBD1 matches at 9 bases. V lost 2 bases, J lost 6 bases, and 5 bases stayed unmatched. The CDR3 runs to 15 residues. Looked up from germline, CDR1 is SGHRS and CDR2 is YFSETQ. CDR3 amino acids: CASSFGDRDAGELFF. The DNA for the CDR3 is TGCGCCAGCAGCTTTGGGGACAGGGATGCCGGGGAGCTGTTTTTT.

This clonotype was counted only a few times. The rearrangement joins TRBV7-2 to TRBJ2-3; 7 bases align to TRBD2. Per the germline V gene, CDR1 is SGHTA and CDR2 is FQGNSA. The CDR3 runs to 16 residues. V was pared by 2 bases and J by 2 bases, with 7 bases of the junction left unmatched. CDR3 amino acids: CASSLRPSGNTDTQYF. The DNA of the CDR3 is TGTGCCAGCAGCTTAAGGCCTAGCGGAAACACAGATACGCAGTATTTT.

This rearrangement joins TRBV29-1 to TRBJ1-4, with TRBD1 identical over 9 bases. CDR1 is SQVTM, CDR2 ANQGSEA, per germline. J lost 8 bases, V lost 6 bases, and 10 bases had no gene match. CDR3 length: 14 amino acids. The CDR3 DNA is TGCAGCGTCGACCCGGGACAGGGAGAAGAAAAACTGTTTTTT. This gives the protein CSVDPGQGEEKLFF.

CDR3 region: CASSEPGEGTQYF. The CDR3 DNA is TGTGCCAGCAGTGAACCGGGGGAGGGGACGCAGTATTTT. The chain carries TRBV25-1 and TRBJ2-3; 7 bases are shared with TRBD2. Losses at the gene ends were 2 bases for V and 9 bases for J; bases not matched to a gene: 5. The CDR3 runs 13 residues. Per germline, CDR1 MGHDK and CDR2 SYGVNS.

The chain combines TRBV28 with TRBJ2-2; 7 bases align to TRBD2. J gave up 4 bases and V 3 bases, and 5 bases lay outside the gene matches. Germline assignment: CDR1 MDHEN and CDR2 SYDVKM. The CDR3 consists of 15 residues. The DNA of the CDR3 is TGTGCCAGCAGTTTTGCGGGGGAGTTCACCGGGGAGCTGTTTTTT. It specifies CASSFAGEFTGELFF.

The rearrangement links TRBV20-1 to TRBJ1-6; D unresolved. CDR3 length: 12 amino acids. V lost 3 bases and J lost 8, with 8 bases in between. In germline, CDR1 is DFQATT, CDR2 SNEGSKA (reference sequence). The CDR3 sequence: CSAREGHSPLHF. The CDR3 DNA sequence: TGCAGTGCTAGGGAGGGCCATTCACCCCTCCACTTT.

In this sample, this clonotype turned up many times. V is TRBV7-2 and J is TRBJ2-3, with a weak D call TRBD2 (6 bases). The CDR3 is 15 amino acids. V was pared by 4 bases and J by 2 bases, with 13 bases between. In germline, CDR1 is SGHTA, CDR2 FQGNSA. The CDR3 coding sequence is TGTGCCAGCAGCTCGGGACTCACCTTCACAGATACGCAGTATTTT. Translated: CASSSGLTFTDTQYF.

This clonotype came up a few times. This chain connects TRBV6-5 to TRBJ1-3; D not resolved. CDR3 length: 15 residues. V lost 0 bases, J lost 1 base, and 7 bases lay in between. The germline V gene encodes CDR1 MNHEY and CDR2 SVGAGI. The CDR3 here is CASSYSAGSGNTIYF. As DNA, the CDR3 is TGTGCCAGCAGTTACTCTGCGGGGTCTGGAAACACCATATATTTT.

Points on this clonotype: One base away lies a much larger clone, so this may be a sequencing read error. The CDR3: CASGFELRLSEAFF. As DNA, the CDR3 is TGTGCCAGCGGTTTTGAACTGCGTTTATCTGAAGCTTTCTTT. The genes are TRBV12-3 or TRBV12-4 and TRBJ1-1; D is unclear. The length of the CDR3 is 14 residues.

V and J are TRBV7-3 and TRBJ1-2; TRBD1 agrees at 8 bases. CDR1 is SGHTA and CDR2 is FQGTGA in the germline V gene. J was trimmed by 7 bases and V by 0 bases; bases with no gene match: 4. The CDR3 is made up of 14 amino acids. As DNA, the CDR3 is TGTGCCAGCAGCTTAACAGGAGGGACAGGTGGCTACACCTTC. Translated: CASSLTGGTGGYTF.

This chain connects TRBV12-3 or TRBV12-4 to TRBJ1-1; D may be TRBD1 (6 bases). The CDR3 spans 13 residues. Trimming took off 5 bases at V and 10 bases at J, with 17 bases between the two ends. CDR3 amino acids: CASSPGQSFVAFF. CDR3 coding DNA: TGTGCCAGCAGTCCAGGACAGTCTTTTGTAGCTTTCTTT.

The V and J genes are TRBV7-3 and TRBJ1-6; D perhaps matches TRBD1 (6 bases). This CDR3 is 15 amino acids long. Germline-derived CDR1 and CDR2 are SGHTA and FQGTGA. Trimming took off 5 bases at V and 10 bases at J, with 18 bases between the two ends. The CDR3 here is CASSETPGVGSPLHF. In DNA form, the CDR3 reads TGTGCCAGCAGCGAAACCCCAGGGGTCGGGTCACCCCTCCACTTT. Combining the CDR3 with reference TRBV7-3 and TRBJ1-6 gives the whole variable domain GAGVSQTPSNKVTEKGKYVELRCDPISGHTALYWYRQSLGQGPEFLIYFQGTGAADDSGLPNDRFFAVRPEGSVSTLKIQRTERGDSAVYLCASSETPGVGSPLHFGNGTRLTVT.

This clonotype has just one count. The V and J genes are TRBV30 and TRBJ1-1, with no clear D. The length of the CDR3 is 14 residues. Germline values: CDR1 GTSNPN, CDR2 SVGIG (reference sequence). V was cut by 2 bases and J by 0 bases, with 10 bases left in between. CDR3 residues: CAWSSSYLNTEAFF. CDR3 in DNA: TGTGCCTGGAGTTCGTCGTACCTGAACACTGAAGCTTTCTTT.

J is TRBJ1-6 and V is TRBV20-1; no clear D gene. Germline-derived CDR1 and CDR2 are DFQATT and SNEGSKA (reference sequence). CDR3 length: 13 amino acids. Trimming cost V 3 bases and J 9 bases, with 12 bases left between them. CDR3 protein: CSASLLWSSPLHF. The CDR3 nucleotides read TGCAGTGCTAGCCTTCTCTGGTCTTCACCCCTCCACTTT.

Only a few counts were recorded for this clonotype. V and J are TRBV3-1 and TRBJ1-1; the match to TRBD1 covers 10 bases. The CDR3 runs to 14 residues. From germline, CDR1 is LGHDT and CDR2 YNNKEL (reference sequence). With V trimmed by 4 bases and J by 10 bases, 9 bases remained unmatched. CDR3 in amino acids: CASSLLPRDRGAFF. CDR3 nucleotide sequence: TGTGCCAGCAGCCTACTACCGAGGGACAGGGGAGCTTTCTTT.

This clonotype was detected only a few times. The chain combines TRBV20-1 with TRBJ1-1, with 9 positions matching TRBD1. The CDR3 sequence is 16 residues long. After removal of 1 base from V and 0 bases from J, the junction contained 6 bases not matched to a gene. CDR1 DFQATT and CDR2 SNEGSKA come from the germline V gene (reference sequence). The chain's CDR3 is CSARGTGERMNTEAFF. CDR3 nucleotide sequence: TGCAGTGCTAGAGGGACAGGGGAGAGGATGAACACTGAAGCTTTCTTT.

In this sample, this clonotype turned up many times. The J gene is TRBJ2-2, the V gene TRBV24-1; D is uncertain. V was pared by 5 bases and J by 6 bases, with 3 bases between. Germline loops: CDR1 KGHDR, CDR2 SFDVKD. This CDR3 has 11 amino acids. CDR3 sequence (DNA): TGTGCCACCAGTGCTTCCGGGGAGCTGTTTTTT. This codes for CATSASGELFF.

This clonotype was found a few times. The chain joins TRBV5-1 to TRBJ1-2; 7 positions match TRBD1. This CDR3 spans 13 amino acids. In germline, CDR1 is SGHRS, CDR2 YFSETQ. The J segment lost 8 bases and the V segment lost 0 bases, leaving 4 bases of the junction unmatched. Written as DNA, the CDR3 is TGCGCCAGCAGCTTGGAAACAGGGGAAGGCTACACCTTC. This codes for CASSLETGEGYTF.

V and J are TRBV6-5 and TRBJ2-5; 8 bases are shared with TRBD1. Germline trimming cut 5 bases from V and 2 bases from J; bases unmatched to any gene: 13. The CDR3 extends over 17 amino acids. CDR1 MNHEY and CDR2 SVGAGI come from the germline V gene. DNA for the CDR3: TGTGCCAGCAGTCCCGCTTTCCTCAGGGGGCAACAAGAGACCCAGTACTTC. It encodes CASSPAFLRGQQETQYF.